A selection of T cell receptor beta chains follows, all from one sample in a study of blood T cell repertoires in COVID-19. Using immunoSEQ multiplex PCR, the repertoire was profiled, and TCRdb retains in-frame clones only, with some absent. The sample has 150,000 to 200,000 clones; about 93% are singletons. Sequencing was performed on peripheral blood. The receptors here all came from a man between 25 and 39 years old with COVID-19, enrolled during active disease. Each CDR3 is given with its conserved first and last residue. Fields, in order: J gene, D gene, V gene, clone size, CDR3 protein, CDR3 DNA. The D gene is left open where the match is weak. The listing skips clone size in some rows; elsewhere it reads once, few, many or a size class.

J: TRBJ1-5; D: .; V: TRBV12-3/TRBV12-4; size: .; CDR3: CASSLSGQPQHF; DNA: TGTGCCAGCAGTTTATCAGGGCAGCCCCAGCATTTT
J: TRBJ1-5; D: TRBD1; V: TRBV15; size: .; CDR3: CATSRETGANQPQHF; DNA: TGTGCCACCAGCAGGGAGACAGGGGCCAATCAGCCCCAGCATTTT
J: TRBJ2-5; D: .; V: TRBV6-2/TRBV6-3; size: .; CDR3: CASSYSAGLETQYF; DNA: TGTGCCAGCAGTTACTCGGCAGGGTTGGAGACCCAGTACTTC
J: TRBJ2-1; D: .; V: TRBV9; size: .; CDR3: CASSIVGGYNEQFF; DNA: TGTGCCAGCAGCATCGTGGGGGGCTACAATGAGCAGTTCTTC
J: TRBJ2-1; D: TRBD1; V: TRBV6-4; size: .; CDR3: CASSPLQGAYNEQFF; DNA: TGTGCCAGCAGTCCGCTTCAGGGGGCATACAATGAGCAGTTCTTC
J: TRBJ2-7; D: TRBD1; V: TRBV6-1; size: .; CDR3: CASSEVPGGSYEQYF; DNA: TGTGCCAGCAGTGAAGTGCCAGGGGGCTCCTACGAGCAGTACTTC
J: TRBJ2-1; D: TRBD1; V: TRBV4-1; size: .; CDR3: CASSQAGTGGTGEQFF; DNA: TGCGCCAGCAGCCAGGCCGGGACAGGGGGTACCGGAGAGCAGTTCTTC
J: TRBJ1-5; D: TRBD1; V: TRBV5-5; size: .; CDR3: CASSSQPGGQPQHF; DNA: TGTGCCAGCAGCTCCCAACCAGGGGGTCAGCCCCAGCATTTT
J: TRBJ1-2; D: TRBD1; V: TRBV3-1/TRBV3-2; size: .; CDR3: CASSRNRGSQSYGYTF; DNA: TGTGCCAGCAGTCGGAACAGGGGTTCCCAGAGTTATGGCTACACCTTC
J: TRBJ1-1; D: .; V: TRBV6-5; size: .; CDR3: CASIPSGNTEAFF; DNA: TGTGCCAGCATTCCCTCCGGGAACACTGAAGCTTTCTTT
J: TRBJ1-5; D: .; V: TRBV2; size: .; CDR3: CASSDVGSQPQHF; DNA: TGTGCCAGCAGTGACGTGGGGAGTCAGCCCCAGCATTTT
J: TRBJ2-1; D: TRBD1; V: TRBV18; size: once; CDR3: CASSPPGGATYNEQFF; DNA: TGTGCCAGCTCGCCTCCAGGGGGTGCAACCTACAATGAGCAGTTCTTC
J: TRBJ2-1; D: .; V: TRBV7-9; size: .; CDR3: CASSLGAINEQFF; DNA: TGTGCCAGCAGCTTGGGGGCCATCAATGAGCAGTTCTTC
J: TRBJ2-5; D: TRBD2; V: TRBV2; size: .; CDR3: CATRLAGEETQYF; DNA: TGTGCCACCCGACTAGCGGGGGAAGAGACCCAGTACTTC
J: TRBJ1-1; D: .; V: TRBV7-9; size: .; CDR3: CASSLRERTEAFF; DNA: TGTGCCAGCAGCTTACGGGAGAGGACTGAAGCTTTCTTT
J: TRBJ2-1; D: TRBD2; V: TRBV6-6; size: few; CDR3: CASSPQGLAGVSSYNEQFF; DNA: TGTGCCAGCAGTCCTCAGGGACTAGCGGGGGTGAGCTCCTACAATGAGCAGTTCTTC
J: TRBJ1-2; D: .; V: TRBV5-1; size: once; CDR3: CASSLVGDNGYTF; DNA: TGCGCCAGCAGCTTGGTAGGGGACAATGGCTACACCTTC
J: TRBJ2-5; D: TRBD2; V: TRBV6-2/TRBV6-3; size: .; CDR3: CASSYSLGGGPGETQYF; DNA: TGTGCCAGCAGTTACTCGCTCGGCGGGGGGCCCGGGGAGACCCAGTACTTC
J: TRBJ1-1; D: .; V: TRBV19; size: few; CDR3: CASSRGVTANTEAFF; DNA: TGTGCCAGTAGTAGGGGAGTCACGGCCAACACTGAAGCTTTCTTT
J: TRBJ1-2; D: .; V: TRBV29-1; size: .; CDR3: CSVEGTDYGYTF; DNA: TGCAGCGTTGAAGGGACAGACTATGGCTACACCTTC
J: TRBJ2-7; D: .; V: TRBV7-9; size: .; CDR3: CASSSPATGSEQYF; DNA: TGTGCCAGCAGCTCCCCCGCTACAGGGTCCGAGCAGTACTTC
J: TRBJ2-1; D: .; V: TRBV4-1; size: .; CDR3: CASSLQGGSYNEQFF; DNA: TGCGCCAGCAGCCTTCAAGGGGGATCCTACAATGAGCAGTTCTTC
J: TRBJ2-3; D: .; V: TRBV28; size: .; CDR3: CASSAPGTDTQYF; DNA: TGTGCCAGCAGTGCACCAGGGACAGATACGCAGTATTTT
J: TRBJ2-2; D: .; V: TRBV6-5; size: .; CDR3: CASRAGTQPGELFF; DNA: TGTGCCAGCAGGGCGGGGACCCAACCCGGGGAGCTGTTTTTT
J: TRBJ1-4; D: TRBD1; V: TRBV4-1; size: .; CDR3: CASSPTGLEDEKLFF; DNA: TGCGCCAGCAGCCCGACAGGGCTTGAGGATGAAAAACTGTTTTTT
J: TRBJ2-5; D: .; V: TRBV5-1; size: .; CDR3: CASSLGEGLETQYF; DNA: TGCGCCAGCAGCTTGGGAGAGGGTTTGGAGACCCAGTACTTC
J: TRBJ1-1; D: .; V: TRBV2; size: .; CDR3: CASSGEILRAFF; DNA: TGTGCCAGCAGTGGCGAAATATTACGGGCTTTCTTT
J: TRBJ1-1; D: .; V: TRBV4-1; size: .; CDR3: CASSQGTANTEAFF; DNA: TGCGCCAGCAGCCAAGGGACAGCGAACACTGAAGCTTTCTTT
J: TRBJ2-1; D: .; V: TRBV4-1; size: .; CDR3: CASSQEGSGFSYNEQFF; DNA: TGCGCCAGCAGCCAAGAAGGTTCAGGGTTCTCCTACAATGAGCAGTTCTTC
J: TRBJ1-1; D: .; V: TRBV20-1; size: .; CDR3: CSAKRSTEAFF; DNA: TGCAGTGCTAAGAGGAGCACTGAAGCTTTCTTT
J: TRBJ1-2; D: TRBD1; V: TRBV6-6; size: .; CDR3: CASSYQQGFYGYTF; DNA: TGTGCCAGCAGTTACCAACAGGGGTTCTATGGCTACACCTTC
J: TRBJ1-5; D: .; V: TRBV28; size: .; CDR3: CASSFLQGDQPQHF; DNA: TGTGCCAGCAGTTTCCTACAGGGAGATCAGCCCCAGCATTTT
J: TRBJ2-1; D: TRBD2; V: TRBV6-2/TRBV6-3; size: .; CDR3: CASSYGPAGGPANEQFF; DNA: TGTGCCAGCAGTTACGGCCCAGCGGGGGGGCCGGCGAATGAGCAGTTCTTC
J: TRBJ1-2; D: TRBD1; V: TRBV25-1; size: .; CDR3: CASSEYYLGQGVYGYTF; DNA: TGTGCCAGCAGTGAATACTACTTGGGGCAGGGGGTCTATGGCTACACCTTC
J: TRBJ1-1; D: .; V: TRBV4-1; size: .; CDR3: CASSQEGRWNTEAFF; DNA: TGCGCCAGCAGCCAAGAGGGGCGTTGGAACACTGAAGCTTTCTTT
J: TRBJ2-7; D: TRBD2; V: TRBV28; size: .; CDR3: CASSLWTREFYEQYF; DNA: TGTGCCAGCAGTTTGTGGACTAGAGAGTTCTACGAGCAGTACTTC
J: TRBJ2-3; D: TRBD2; V: TRBV5-5; size: .; CDR3: CASSPMLAGDTDTQYF; DNA: TGTGCCAGCTCCCCAATGCTAGCGGGAGACACAGATACGCAGTATTTT
J: TRBJ2-7; D: TRBD1; V: TRBV9; size: .; CDR3: CASSVDGTGGAYEQYF; DNA: TGTGCCAGCAGCGTAGACGGGACAGGGGGAGCCTACGAGCAGTACTTC
J: TRBJ1-6; D: .; V: TRBV30; size: .; CDR3: CAWRWQNNSPLHF; DNA: TGTGCCTGGAGGTGGCAGAATAATTCACCCCTCCACTTT
J: TRBJ2-7; D: .; V: TRBV21-1; size: .; CDR3: CASSKRAGIYYYEQYF; DNA: TGTGCCAGCAGCAAAAGGGCAGGGATTTACTACTACGAGCAGTACTTC
J: TRBJ2-7; D: TRBD1; V: TRBV2; size: .; CDR3: CASIWDRGGEQYF; DNA: TGTGCCAGCATTTGGGACAGGGGAGGCGAGCAGTACTTC